The T cell receptor (beta chain) under discussion was sequenced for a study of shared clonotypes between healthy human individuals. Losses at the gene ends were 2 bases for V and 5 bases for J; bases not matched to a gene: 11. The CDR3 is made up of 15 amino acids. Germline CDR1 is SQVTM and CDR2 is ANQGSEA. Into CD45RA+ naive and CD45RA-negative memory subsets, the CD4+ cells were split. Samples underwent the assay at deep level. Some 30,000 T cell genomes, or 200 to 250 ng DNA, went into the sorted-subset replicate PCRs. Assay used: immunoSEQ multiplex PCR; TCRdb lists only in-frame clones, some missing. The data contain 180,000 or so clones, 90% to 95% of them seen just once; the ten biggest clones take up around 0.067%.

The chain has TRBV29-1 and TRBJ2-7; 8 positions match TRBD1. This sequence was found in a woman in her twenties or thirties in good health. Sequencing input: naive CD4+ T cells sorted from blood. Described subset: CD45RA+ positively selected. Here the CDR3 reads CSVEYWQGARNEQYF. In nucleotides, the CDR3 is TGCAGCGTTGAATATTGGCAGGGGGCTAGGAACGAGCAGTACTTC.